The T cell receptor (beta chain) described here comes from a study of cytomegalovirus exposure and HLA in healthy donors. J gave up 4 bases and V 4 bases, and 6 bases lay outside the gene matches. The CDR3 sequence is 14 residues long. Germline CDR1 MDHEN, CDR2 SYDVKM. The PCR ran on 60 Vbeta and 13 Jbeta primers. Sequencing used immunoSEQ multiplex PCR; TCRdb keeps in-frame clones, though not all of them. The sample comprises about 130,000 clones, about 76% of which are singletons, and over 1.3% rests with the top ten. This clone turned up a few times. The V gene is TRBV28, the J gene TRBJ1-2; 7 positions match TRBD1. The specimen was PBMCs. This sequence originates from a woman between 35 and 50 years old in good health and CMV-seronegative. The DNA for the CDR3 is TGTGCCAGCAGTTCACAGGGGTTAAGCTATGGCTACACCTTC. Its protein is CASSSQGLSYGYTF.